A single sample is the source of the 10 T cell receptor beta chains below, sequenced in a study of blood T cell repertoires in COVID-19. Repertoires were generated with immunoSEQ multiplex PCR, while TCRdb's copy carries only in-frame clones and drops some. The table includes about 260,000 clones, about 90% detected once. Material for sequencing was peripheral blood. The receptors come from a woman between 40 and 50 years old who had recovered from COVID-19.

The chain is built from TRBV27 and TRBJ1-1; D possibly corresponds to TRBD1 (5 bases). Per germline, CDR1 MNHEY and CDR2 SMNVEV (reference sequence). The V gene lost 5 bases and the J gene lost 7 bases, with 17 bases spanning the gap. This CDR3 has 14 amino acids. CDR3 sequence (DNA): TGTGCCAGCAGTCGAACGGTCAGGGTGGGTGAAGCTTTCTTT. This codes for CASSRTVRVGEAFF.

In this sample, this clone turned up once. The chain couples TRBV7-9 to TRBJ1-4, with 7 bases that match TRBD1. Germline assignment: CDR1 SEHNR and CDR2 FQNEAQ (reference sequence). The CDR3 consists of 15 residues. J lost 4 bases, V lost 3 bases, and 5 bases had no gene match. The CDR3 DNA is TGTGCCAGCAGCTTCTCGACAGGGCTTAATGAAAAACTGTTTTTT. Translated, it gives CASSFSTGLNEKLFF.

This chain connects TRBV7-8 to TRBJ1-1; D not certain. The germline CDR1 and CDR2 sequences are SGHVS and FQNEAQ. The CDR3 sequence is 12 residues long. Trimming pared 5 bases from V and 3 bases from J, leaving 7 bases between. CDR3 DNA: TGTGCCAGCAGCCCGGTGTACACTGAAGCTTTCTTT. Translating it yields CASSPVYTEAFF.

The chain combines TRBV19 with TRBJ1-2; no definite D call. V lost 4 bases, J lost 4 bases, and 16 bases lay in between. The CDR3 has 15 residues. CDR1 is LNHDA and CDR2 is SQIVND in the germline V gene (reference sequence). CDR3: CASSRWGGPSYGYTF. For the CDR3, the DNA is TGTGCCAGTAGTAGATGGGGAGGACCCAGCTATGGCTACACCTTC. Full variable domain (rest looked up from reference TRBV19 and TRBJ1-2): DGGITQSPKYLFRKEGQNVTLSCEQNLNHDAMYWYRQDPGQGLRLIYYSQIVNDFQKGDIAEGYSVSREKKESFPLTVTSAQKNPTAFYLCASSRWGGPSYGYTFGSGTRLTVV.

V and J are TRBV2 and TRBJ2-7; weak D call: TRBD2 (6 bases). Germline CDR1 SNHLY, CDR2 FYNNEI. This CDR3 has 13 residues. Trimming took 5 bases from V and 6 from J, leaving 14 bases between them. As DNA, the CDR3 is TGTGCCAGCAGTACCGAGCGGGTTGGCGAGCAGTACTTC. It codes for CASSTERVGEQYF.

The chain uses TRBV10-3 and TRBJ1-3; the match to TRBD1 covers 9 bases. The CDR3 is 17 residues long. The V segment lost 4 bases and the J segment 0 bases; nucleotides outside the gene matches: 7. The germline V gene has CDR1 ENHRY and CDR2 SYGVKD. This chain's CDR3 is CAISVWDRADSGNTIYF. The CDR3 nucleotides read TGTGCCATCAGTGTTTGGGACAGGGCTGACTCTGGAAACACCATATATTTT.

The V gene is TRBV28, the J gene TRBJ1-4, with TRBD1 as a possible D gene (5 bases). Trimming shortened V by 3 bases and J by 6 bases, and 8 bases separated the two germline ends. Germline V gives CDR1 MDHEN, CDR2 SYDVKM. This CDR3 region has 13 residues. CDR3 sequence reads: CASSLGRDEKLFF. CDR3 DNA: TGTGCCAGCAGTTTGGGCAGGGATGAAAAACTGTTTTTT.

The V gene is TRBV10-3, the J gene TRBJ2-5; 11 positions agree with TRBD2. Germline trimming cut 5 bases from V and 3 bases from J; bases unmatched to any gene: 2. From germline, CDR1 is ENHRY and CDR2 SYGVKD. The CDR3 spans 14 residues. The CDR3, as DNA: TGTGCCATCAGTTCGGGACTAGCGGAAGAGACCCAGTACTTC. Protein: CAISSGLAEETQYF.

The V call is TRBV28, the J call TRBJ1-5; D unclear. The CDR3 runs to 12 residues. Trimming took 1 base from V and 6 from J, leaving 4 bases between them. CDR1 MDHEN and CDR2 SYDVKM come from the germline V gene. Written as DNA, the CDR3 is TGTGCCAGCAGTTTATCGGGTCAGCCCCAGCATTTT. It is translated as CASSLSGQPQHF.

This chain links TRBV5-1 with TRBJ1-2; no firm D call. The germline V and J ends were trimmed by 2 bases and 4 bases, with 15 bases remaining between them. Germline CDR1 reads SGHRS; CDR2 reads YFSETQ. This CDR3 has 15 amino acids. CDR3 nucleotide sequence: TGCGCCAGCAGCTTCATGGGCTTAGGACTCTATGGCTACACCTTC. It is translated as CASSFMGLGLYGYTF.